This T cell receptor (beta chain) was captured in a study of blood T cell repertoires in COVID-19. Looking at the study overall: Specimens from acute and convalescent COVID-19 originated in the United States, Italy and Spain. T cells, B-cell-depleted T cells, or PBMCs supplied cDNA or gDNA.

The CDR3 has 14 residues. V lost 3 bases, J lost 4 bases, and 4 bases stayed unmatched. CDR1 is SGDLS and CDR2 is YYNGEE in the germline V gene. The authors' processing: Amplification from reference gene primers served as the basis for estimated nucleated cell counts. Assay: immunoSEQ multiplex PCR; the TCRdb copy retains only in-frame clones and omits some. V, J and clone size reflect that table, while D and trimming were determined from the DNA. The table lists some 80,000 clones, about four fifths of them singletons, with roughly 12% in the top ten. The clonotype comes from a human donor in a cohort sampled during active COVID-19. Material for sequencing was peripheral blood. The rearrangement links TRBV9 to TRBJ1-5; 7 bases map to TRBD1. CDR3 in amino acids: CASSAGQANQPQHF. CDR3 nucleotides: TGTGCCAGCAGCGCCGGACAGGCGAATCAGCCCCAGCATTTT. The entire variable domain, with the rest obtained from reference TRBV9 and TRBJ1-5, is as follows: DSGVTQTPKHLITATGQRVTLRCSPRSGDLSVYWYQQSLDQGLQFLIQYYNGEERAKGNILERFSAQQFPDLHSELNLSSLELGDSALYFCASSAGQANQPQHFGDGTRLSIL.